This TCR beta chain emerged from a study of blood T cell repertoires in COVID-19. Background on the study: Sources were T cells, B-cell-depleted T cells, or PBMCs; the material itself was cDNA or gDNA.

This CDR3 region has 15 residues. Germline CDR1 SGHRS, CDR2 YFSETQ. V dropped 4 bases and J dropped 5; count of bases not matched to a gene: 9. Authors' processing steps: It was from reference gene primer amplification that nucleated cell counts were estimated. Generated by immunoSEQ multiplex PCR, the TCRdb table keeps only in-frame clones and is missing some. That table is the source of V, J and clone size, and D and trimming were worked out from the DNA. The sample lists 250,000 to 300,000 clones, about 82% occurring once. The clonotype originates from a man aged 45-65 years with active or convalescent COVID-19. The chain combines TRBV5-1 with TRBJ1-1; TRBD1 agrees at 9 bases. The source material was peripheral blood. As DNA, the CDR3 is TGCGCCAGCAGCCCCGAGGGACAGGGAGGTACTGAAGCTTTCTTT. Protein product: CASSPEGQGGTEAFF.